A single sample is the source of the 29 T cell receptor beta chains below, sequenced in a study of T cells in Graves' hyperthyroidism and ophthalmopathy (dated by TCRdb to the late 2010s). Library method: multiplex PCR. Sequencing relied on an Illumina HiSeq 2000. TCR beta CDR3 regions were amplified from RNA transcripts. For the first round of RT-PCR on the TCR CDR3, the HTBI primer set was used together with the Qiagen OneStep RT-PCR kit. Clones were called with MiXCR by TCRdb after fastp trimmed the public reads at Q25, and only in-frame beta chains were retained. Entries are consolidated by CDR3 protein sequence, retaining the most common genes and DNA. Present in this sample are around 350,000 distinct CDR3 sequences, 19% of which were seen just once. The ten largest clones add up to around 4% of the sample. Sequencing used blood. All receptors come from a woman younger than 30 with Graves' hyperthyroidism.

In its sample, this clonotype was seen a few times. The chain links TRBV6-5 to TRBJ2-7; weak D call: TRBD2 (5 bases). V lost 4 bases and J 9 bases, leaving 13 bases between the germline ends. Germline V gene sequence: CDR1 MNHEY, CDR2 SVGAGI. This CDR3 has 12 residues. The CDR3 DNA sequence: TGTGCCAGCAGTTCGGGGTCGGTCGGGCAGTACTTC. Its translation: CASSSGSVGQYF.

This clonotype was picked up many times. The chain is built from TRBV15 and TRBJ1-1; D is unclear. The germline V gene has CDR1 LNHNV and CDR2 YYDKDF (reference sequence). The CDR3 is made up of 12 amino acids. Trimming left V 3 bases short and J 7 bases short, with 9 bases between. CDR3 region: CATSSWSSEAFF. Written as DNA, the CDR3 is TGTGCCACCAGCAGTTGGTCTAGTGAAGCTTTCTTT.

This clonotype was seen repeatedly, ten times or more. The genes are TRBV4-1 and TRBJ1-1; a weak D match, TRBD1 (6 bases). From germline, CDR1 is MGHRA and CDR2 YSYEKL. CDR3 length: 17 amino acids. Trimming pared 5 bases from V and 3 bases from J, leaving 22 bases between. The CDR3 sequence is CASSSPRTGRVDTEAFF. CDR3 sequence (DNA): TGCGCCAGCAGCAGCCCTAGAACAGGGAGGGTCGACACTGAAGCTTTCTTT.

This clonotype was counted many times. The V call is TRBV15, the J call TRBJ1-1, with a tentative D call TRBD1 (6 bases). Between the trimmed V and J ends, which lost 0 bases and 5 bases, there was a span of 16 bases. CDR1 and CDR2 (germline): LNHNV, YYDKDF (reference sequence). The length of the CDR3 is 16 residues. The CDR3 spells CATSRDRGMRGTEAFF. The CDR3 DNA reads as TGTGCCACCAGCAGAGATCGTGGCATGAGGGGGACTGAAGCTTTCTTT.

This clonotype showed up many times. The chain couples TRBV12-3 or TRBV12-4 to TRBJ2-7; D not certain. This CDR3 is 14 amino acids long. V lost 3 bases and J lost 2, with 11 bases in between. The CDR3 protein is CASSFPGRAYEQYF. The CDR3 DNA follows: TGTGCCAGCAGTTTTCCTGGAAGGGCCTACGAGCAGTACTTC.

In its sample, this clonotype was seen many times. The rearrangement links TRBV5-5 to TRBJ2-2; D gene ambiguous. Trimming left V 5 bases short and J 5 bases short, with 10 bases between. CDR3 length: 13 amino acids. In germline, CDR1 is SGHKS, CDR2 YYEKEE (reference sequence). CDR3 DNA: TGTGCCAGCAGGGCGACGGGTACCGGGGAGCTGTTTTTT. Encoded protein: CASRATGTGELFF.

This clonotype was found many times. DNA for the CDR3: TGCAGTGCTAGAGTATTCGGTCAGGTTCAAGAGACCCAGTACTTC. Its protein is CSARVFGQVQETQYF. The rearrangement uses TRBV20-1 and TRBJ2-5; D is uncertain. CDR3 size: 15 residues. V was cut by 1 base and J by 2 bases, with 14 bases left in between. CDR1 is DFQATT and CDR2 is SNEGSKA in the germline V gene (reference sequence).

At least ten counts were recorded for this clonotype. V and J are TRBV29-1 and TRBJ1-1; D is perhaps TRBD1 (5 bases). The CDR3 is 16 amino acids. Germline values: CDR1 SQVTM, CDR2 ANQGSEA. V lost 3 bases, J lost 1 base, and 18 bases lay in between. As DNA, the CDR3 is TGCAGCGTTGAGGGGACCCAAGGAAGGGCGAACACTGAAGCTTTCTTT. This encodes CSVEGTQGRANTEAFF.

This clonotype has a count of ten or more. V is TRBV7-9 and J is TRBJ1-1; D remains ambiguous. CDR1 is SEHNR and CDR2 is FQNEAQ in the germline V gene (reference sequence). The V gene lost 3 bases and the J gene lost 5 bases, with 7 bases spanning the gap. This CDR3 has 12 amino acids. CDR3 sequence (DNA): TGTGCCAGCAGCTTGGAGAAGACTGAAGCTTTCTTT. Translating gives CASSLEKTEAFF.

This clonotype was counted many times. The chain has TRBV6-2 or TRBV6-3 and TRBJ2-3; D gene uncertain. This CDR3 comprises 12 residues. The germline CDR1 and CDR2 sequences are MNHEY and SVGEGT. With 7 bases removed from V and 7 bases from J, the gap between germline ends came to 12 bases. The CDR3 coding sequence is TGTGCCAGCACGCCCGACCCTTATACGCAGTATTTT. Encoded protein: CASTPDPYTQYF.

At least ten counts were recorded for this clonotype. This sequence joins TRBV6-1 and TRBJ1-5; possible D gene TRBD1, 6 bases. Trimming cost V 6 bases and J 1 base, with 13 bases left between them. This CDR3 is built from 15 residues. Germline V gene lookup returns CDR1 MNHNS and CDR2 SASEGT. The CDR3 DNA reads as TGTGCCAGCAGCGATCGGGGGGCGAGCAATCAGCCCCAGCATTTT. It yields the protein CASSDRGASNQPQHF.

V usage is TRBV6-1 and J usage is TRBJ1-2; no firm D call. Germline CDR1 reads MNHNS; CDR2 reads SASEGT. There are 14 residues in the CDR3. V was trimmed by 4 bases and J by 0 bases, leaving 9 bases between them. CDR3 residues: CASSVGDTNYGYTF. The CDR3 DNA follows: TGTGCCAGCAGTGTAGGAGATACTAACTATGGCTACACCTTC.

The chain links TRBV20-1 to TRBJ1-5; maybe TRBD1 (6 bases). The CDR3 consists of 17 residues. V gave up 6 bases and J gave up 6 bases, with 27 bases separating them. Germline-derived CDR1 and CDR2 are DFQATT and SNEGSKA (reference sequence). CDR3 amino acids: CSARGRTGRFLCQPQHF. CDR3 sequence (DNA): TGCAGTGCCAGGGGACGTACAGGACGCTTCCTCTGTCAGCCCCAGCATTTT.

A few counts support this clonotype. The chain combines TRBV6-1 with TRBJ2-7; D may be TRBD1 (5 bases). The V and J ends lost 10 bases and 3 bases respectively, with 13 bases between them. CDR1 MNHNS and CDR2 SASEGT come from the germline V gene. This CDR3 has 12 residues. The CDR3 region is CATAQGVYEQYF. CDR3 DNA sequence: TGTGCCACCGCACAAGGGGTCTACGAGCAGTACTTC.

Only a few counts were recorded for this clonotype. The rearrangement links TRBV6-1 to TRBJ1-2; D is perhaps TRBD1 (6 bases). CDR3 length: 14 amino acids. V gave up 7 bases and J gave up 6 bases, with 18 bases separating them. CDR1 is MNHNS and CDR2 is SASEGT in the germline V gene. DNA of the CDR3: TGTGCCAGCACCCAGGGGCCCTACCGAGATGGCTACACCTTC. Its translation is CASTQGPYRDGYTF.

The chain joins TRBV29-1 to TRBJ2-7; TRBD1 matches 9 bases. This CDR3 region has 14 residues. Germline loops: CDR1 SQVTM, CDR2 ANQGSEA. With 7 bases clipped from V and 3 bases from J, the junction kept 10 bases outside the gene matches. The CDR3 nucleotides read TGCAGCGCCTGCTGCGAGGGACAGGGCTACGAGCAGTACTTC. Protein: CSACCEGQGYEQYF.

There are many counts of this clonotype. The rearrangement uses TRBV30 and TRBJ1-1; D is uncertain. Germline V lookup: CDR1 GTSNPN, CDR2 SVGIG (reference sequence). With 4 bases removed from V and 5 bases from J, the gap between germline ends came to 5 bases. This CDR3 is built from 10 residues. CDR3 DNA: TGTGCCTGGATAGGGACTGAAGCTTTCTTT. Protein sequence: CAWIGTEAFF.

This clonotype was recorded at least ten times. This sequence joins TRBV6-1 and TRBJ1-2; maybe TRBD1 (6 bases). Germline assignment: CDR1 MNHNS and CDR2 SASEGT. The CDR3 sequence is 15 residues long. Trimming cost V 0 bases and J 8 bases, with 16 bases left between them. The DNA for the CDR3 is TGTGCCAGCAGTGAAGCGGAGGCAGGGGAGCGCGGCTACACCTTC. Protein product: CASSEAEAGERGYTF.

This chain's CDR3 is CASSERSPGRSSYEQYF. CDR3 DNA sequence: TGTGCCAGCAGTGAACGTAGCCCCGGGAGGAGCTCCTACGAGCAGTACTTC. V usage is TRBV2 and J usage is TRBJ2-7, with 7 bases that match TRBD2. The CDR3 contains 17 residues. CDR1 SNHLY and CDR2 FYNNEI come from the germline V gene. V lost 2 bases to trimming and J lost 0 bases; unmatched junction nucleotides: 10.

The CDR3 DNA reads TGTGCCAGCAGTTTGGGTCGGTGGCTCGAAGAGACCCAGTACTTC. It translates to CASSLGRWLEETQYF. This rearrangement joins TRBV28 to TRBJ2-5; no firm D call. Trimming left V 3 bases short and J 3 bases short, with 14 bases between. The length of the CDR3 is 15 residues. The germline V gene has CDR1 MDHEN and CDR2 SYDVKM. The whole variable domain, filled in from reference TRBV28 and TRBJ2-5, reads DVKVTQSSRYLVKRTGEKVFLECVQDMDHENMFWYRQDPGLGLRLIYFSYDVKMKEKGDIPEGYSVSREKKERFSLILESASTNQTSMYLCASSLGRWLEETQYFGPGTRLLVL.

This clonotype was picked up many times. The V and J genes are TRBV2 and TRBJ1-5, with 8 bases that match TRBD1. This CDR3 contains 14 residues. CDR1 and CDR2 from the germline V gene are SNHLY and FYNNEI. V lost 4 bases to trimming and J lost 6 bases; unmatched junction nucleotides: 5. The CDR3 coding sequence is TGTGCCAGCAGTGTACGGACAGGGCTTCAGCCCCAGCATTTT. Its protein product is CASSVRTGLQPQHF.

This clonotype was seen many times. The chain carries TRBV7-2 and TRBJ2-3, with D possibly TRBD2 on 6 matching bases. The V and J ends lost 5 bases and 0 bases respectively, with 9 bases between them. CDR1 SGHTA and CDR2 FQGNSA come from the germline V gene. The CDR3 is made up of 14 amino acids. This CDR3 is CASSRRASTDTQYF. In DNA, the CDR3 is TGTGCCAGCAGCAGGAGGGCTAGCACAGATACGCAGTATTTT. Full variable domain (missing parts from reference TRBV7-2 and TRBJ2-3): GAGVSQSPSNKVTEKGKDVELRCDPISGHTALYWYRQSLGQGLEFLIYFQGNSAPDKSGLPSDRFSAERTGGSVSTLTIQRTQQEDSAVYLCASSRRASTDTQYFGPGTRLTVL.

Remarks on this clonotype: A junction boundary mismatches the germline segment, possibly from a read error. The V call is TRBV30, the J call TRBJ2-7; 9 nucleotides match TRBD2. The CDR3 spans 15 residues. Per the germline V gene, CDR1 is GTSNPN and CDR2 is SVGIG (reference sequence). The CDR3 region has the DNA TGTGCCTGGATCGGCCCGGGACTAGCCTCCCACGAGCAGTACTTC. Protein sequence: CAWIGPGLASHEQYF.

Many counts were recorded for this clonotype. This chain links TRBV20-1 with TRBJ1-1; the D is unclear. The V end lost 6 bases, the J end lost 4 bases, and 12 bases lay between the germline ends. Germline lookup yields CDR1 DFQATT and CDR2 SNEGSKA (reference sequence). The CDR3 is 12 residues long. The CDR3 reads CSAPREVTEAFF. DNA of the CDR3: TGCAGTGCCCCCCGAGAGGTCACTGAAGCTTTCTTT.

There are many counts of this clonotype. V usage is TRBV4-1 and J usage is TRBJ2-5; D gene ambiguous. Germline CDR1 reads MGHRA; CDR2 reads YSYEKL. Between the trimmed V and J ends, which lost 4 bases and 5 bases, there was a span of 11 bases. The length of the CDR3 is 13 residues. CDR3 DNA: TGCGCCAGCAGCCTTAGAGTGGCGGAGACCCAGTACTTC. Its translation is CASSLRVAETQYF.

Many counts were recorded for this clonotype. CDR3 coding DNA: TGTGCCATCACCGCTATGGGGTTAGGTACTGAAGCTTTCTTT. It codes for CAITAMGLGTEAFF. The gene calls are TRBV10-3 and TRBJ1-1; no clear D gene. Germline loops: CDR1 ENHRY, CDR2 SYGVKD. This CDR3 comprises 14 residues. V dropped 7 bases and J dropped 5 bases, with 17 bases sitting between them.

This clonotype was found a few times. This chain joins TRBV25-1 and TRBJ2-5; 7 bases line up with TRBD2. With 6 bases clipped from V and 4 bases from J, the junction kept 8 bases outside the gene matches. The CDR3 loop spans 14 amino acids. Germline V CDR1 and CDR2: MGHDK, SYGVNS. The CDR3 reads CASSGAGVGETQYF. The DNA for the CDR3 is TGTGCCAGCAGCGGGGCGGGGGTCGGAGAGACCCAGTACTTC.

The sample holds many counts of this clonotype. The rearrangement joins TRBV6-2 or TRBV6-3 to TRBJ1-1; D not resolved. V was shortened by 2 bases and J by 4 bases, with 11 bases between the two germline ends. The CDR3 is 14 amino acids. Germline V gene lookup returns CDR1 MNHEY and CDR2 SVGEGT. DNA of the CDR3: TGTGCCAGCAGTTACGGGCACCTGAGCACTGAAGCTTTCTTT. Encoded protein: CASSYGHLSTEAFF.

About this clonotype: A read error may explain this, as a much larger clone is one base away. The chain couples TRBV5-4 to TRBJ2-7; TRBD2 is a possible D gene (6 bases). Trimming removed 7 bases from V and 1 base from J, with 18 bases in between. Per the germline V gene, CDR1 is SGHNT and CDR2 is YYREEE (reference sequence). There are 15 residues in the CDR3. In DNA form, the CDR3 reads TGTGCCAGCTGTCCTGGGGGGTTGGGGTCCTACGAGCAGTACTTC. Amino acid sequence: CASCPGGLGSYEQYF.